The T cell receptor (beta chain) described here comes from a study of blood T cell repertoires in COVID-19. For the study at large: From T cells, B-cell-depleted T cells, or PBMCs came the material, which was cDNA or gDNA.

In terms of age and location, participants ranged from roughly 18 to 90 years and lived in about two dozen US areas. Participant reports of clinical history set cohort assignment. Trimming shortened V by 7 bases and J by 6 bases, and 15 bases separated the two germline ends. CDR3 length equals 13 residues. Germline CDR1 is MDHEN and CDR2 is SYDVKM. Per the original methods: Reference gene primer amplification yielded estimated nucleated cell counts. Assay: immunoSEQ multiplex PCR; the TCRdb copy retains only in-frame clones and omits some. Clone size and the V and J calls come from that table; the DNA yielded D and trimming. The sample contains approximately 210,000 clones, roughly 82% of which appear only once.

The specimen sequenced was PBMCs or T cells enriched from blood (not recorded which). The sequence derives from a man aged 40-50 years who had recovered from COVID-19. V and J are TRBV28 and TRBJ1-1, with D maybe TRBD1 (6 bases). CDR3 protein: CASTLQGWAEAFF. Written as DNA, the CDR3 is TGTGCCAGCACCCTACAGGGTTGGGCTGAAGCTTTCTTT.